This is a list of T cell receptor beta chains from one sample in a study of blood T cell repertoires in COVID-19. The table came from immunoSEQ multiplex PCR; TCRdb's copy has only in-frame clones and leaves some out. The repertoire consists of around 160,000 clones, with about 86% occurring once and the leading ten covering roughly a fifth. The source material was peripheral blood. These receptor sequences come from an elderly woman with acute or convalescent COVID-19. Each CDR3 is given with its conserved first and last residue. A D gene is named only where the DNA matches it firmly. Rows give clone size only sometimes, using once, few, many, or a class for an expanded clone.

>TRBD1|-|TRBV19|TRBJ1-5
CASRPGTGVLSNQPQHF
TGTGCCAGTAGACCCGGGACAGGGGTGCTTAGCAATCAGCCCCAGCATTTT
>TRBD1|-|TRBV10-3|TRBJ2-1
CAISDFGQEYNEQFF
TGTGCCATCAGTGATTTCGGACAGGAGTACAATGAGCAGTTCTTC
>-|-|TRBV15|TRBJ1-1
CATSRAAGKNTEAFF
TGTGCCACCAGCAGAGCAGCGGGAAAGAACACTGAAGCTTTCTTT
>TRBD1|few|TRBV5-5|TRBJ1-2
CASSYGQGANYGYTF
TGTGCCAGCAGCTACGGACAGGGGGCTAACTATGGCTACACCTTC
>TRBD1|few|TRBV3-1/TRBV3-2|TRBJ2-7
CASSQVESPGTAISYEQYF
TGTGCCAGCAGCCAGGTCGAATCCCCCGGGACAGCTATCTCCTACGAGCAGTACTTC
>TRBD1|-|TRBV5-1|TRBJ1-2
CASSLFDRAYGYTF
TGCGCCAGCAGCTTGTTCGACAGGGCCTATGGCTACACCTTC
>-|-|TRBV25-1|TRBJ1-4
CASSRGFGPEKLFF
TGTGCCAGCAGTCGAGGGTTTGGACCAGAAAAACTGTTTTTT
>TRBD1|-|TRBV28|TRBJ1-5
CASGTSGGYSNQPQHF
TGTGCCAGCGGGACCTCAGGGGGATATAGCAATCAGCCCCAGCATTTT
>-|once|TRBV23-1|TRBJ1-2
CASSGSDRGGYTF
TGCGCCAGCAGTGGCTCGGACAGAGGTGGCTACACCTTC
>-|-|TRBV7-7|TRBJ2-5
CASSRQLPTDYQETQYF
TGTGCTAGCAGCCGACAACTCCCGACAGACTACCAAGAGACCCAGTACTTC
>TRBD1|-|TRBV7-3|TRBJ1-2
CASSPGTGVTDGYTF
TGTGCCAGCAGCCCCGGGACAGGGGTTACCGATGGCTACACCTTC
>TRBD1|-|TRBV5-3|TRBJ2-2
CARSLGPLGTGDLETGELFF
TGTGCCAGAAGCTTGGGCCCTTTAGGGACAGGGGATTTAGAAACCGGGGAGCTGTTTTTT